The TCR beta chain described here comes from a study of cytomegalovirus exposure and HLA in healthy donors. Primers included in the PCR were 60 Vbeta and 13 Jbeta primers. TCRdb keeps only in-frame clones here, not all; method: immunoSEQ multiplex PCR. The data hold around 150,000 clones, with 60% to 80% observed a single time. This CDR3 has 16 amino acids. With V trimmed by 0 bases and J by 5 bases, 7 bases remained unmatched. Germline loops: CDR1 WNHNN, CDR2 SYGVQD (reference sequence). The gene calls are TRBV10-1 and TRBJ2-5, with 9 positions matching TRBD1. Sequenced sample: PBMCs. The TCR comes from a woman between 50 and 59 years old in good health and CMV-seropositive. CDR3 region: CASSESRGTGLETQYF. The CDR3 DNA reads as TGCGCCAGCAGTGAGTCCCGCGGGACAGGGCTTGAGACCCAGTACTTC.